This T cell receptor beta chain was profiled in a study of cytomegalovirus exposure and HLA in healthy donors. Study-wide context: Some 85 million unique TCRs, all from HLA-typed donors, were included in an early release of the data.

60 Vbeta and 13 Jbeta primers were used in PCR. Assay used: immunoSEQ multiplex PCR; TCRdb lists only in-frame clones, some missing. In all, the sample yields 90,000 to 130,000 clones. Input material: PBMCs. The sequence was collected from a middle-aged man in good health and CMV-seropositive.

CDR3 sequence reads: CASSQQGIYEQYF. The CDR3 DNA reads as TGTGCCAGCTCACAACAGGGGATCTACGAGCAGTACTTC. The rearrangement joins TRBV18 to TRBJ2-7; 7 nucleotides agree with TRBD1. The V segment lost 4 bases and the J segment 3 bases; nucleotides outside the gene matches: 3. Germline V gene sequence: CDR1 KGHSH, CDR2 LQKENI. The CDR3 sequence is 13 residues long.